This note documents a single TCR beta chain sequence. Its antigen has not been determined. No much larger clonotype is one base removed from it; base qualities were not supplied. Library creation used the immunoSEQ multiplex PCR assay. Using reverse primers that targeted J gene segments together with forward primers that targeted V gene segments, the TR loci were amplified in a multiplexed PCR. The amplified CDR3 regions were sequenced using the Illumina HiSeq System. For the original study's pipeline: Closely related reads were merged by a nearest-neighbour algorithm to remove PCR and sequencing errors and to collapse the data into unique sequences. Two measures summarised the repertoires: clonality, and T cell density, defined as TR molecules per amount of genomic DNA input. Public TRs were defined as CDR3 amino acid sequences in at least 80% of unsorted samples, then tested for differential abundance between coeliac and control samples. Every lamina propria sample was searched for matches to a list of roughly 200 published gliadin-specific TRB sequences. Kruskal-Wallis tests followed by Dunn post-tests were used to test for differences in clonality and density between disease groups. Imported from immuneACCESS, the table was reduced by TCRdb to in-frame sequences with V and J called. These copies leave out some clones; in studies compared against another copy, an unresolved V gene accounts for under half, and the cause of the remainder is not known. D and trimming were read from the DNA, whereas the V and J calls and clone size are those reported in that table. In this sample the table shows 2,500 or so clones, about 70% of which occur a single time. The ten largest account for around 15% of the sample.

The entry originates in a study of coeliac disease (dated by TCRdb to 2022 to 2024). Study-wide context: Because high-resolution HLA typing was not available, biased TRBV7-2 usage was queried as a proof of principle. The study applied next-generation sequencing of rearranged TRB and TRG CDR3 regions to small intestinal lymphocyte fractions from coeliac and non-coeliac patients. The goal was to describe the TR repertoires of small intestinal T cells in active coeliac disease, in refractory type I coeliac disease, and in coeliac disease treated with a gluten-free diet. A total of 30 or so patients took part in the full study: about 22 had serologically confirmed coeliac disease and 8 were controls with non-small intestinal disorders. TRB sequencing was successfully performed on samples from roughly 30 subjects, among which 20 to 25 paired bulk unsorted intraepithelial and lamina propria cell samples were included.

V drops 3 bases and J drops 9 bases, leaving 12 bases in between. Sequences GTSNPN (CDR1) and SVGIG (CDR2) are obtained from the germline V gene (reference sequence). The CDR3 measures 12 amino acids from cysteine to phenylalanine. Only CDR3 DNA remains: 36 bases, in frame from the first base. Aliquots of some 500,000 cells were frozen in DMSO/FBS in liquid nitrogen, and one aliquot per fraction was used for sequencing. Endoscopy and small intestinal biopsy were performed in all 30 or so patients in the study. Lamina propria cells were released by collagenase digestion of the biopsy tissue remaining after intraepithelial cell isolation. Genomic DNA was extracted from frozen unsorted cell fractions with the Qiagen DNeasy blood extraction kit. What the research found in general, with its limitations: Published gliadin-specific TRB sequences turned up in about 50% of the 18 coeliac lamina propria samples, compared with only 1 of 6 controls. Compared with controls, active coeliac intraepithelial and lamina propria samples had TRB and TRG repertoires of lower clonality, which suggests that diverse T cells were recruited. High-purity fractions were not obtained when intraepithelial cells were separated from lamina propria cells, so cross-contamination between compartments was possible. In the authors' view, the approach was unsuitable for unbiased detection of gliadin-specific T cells, since gliadin-specific T cells are scarce and rarely shared between patients. TRB repertoires were largely private; most amino acid sequences were unique to one sample, and V-gene usage did not differ significantly by disease group.

The receptor comes from a human donor without celiac disease. Recombination joined TRBV30 with TRBJ2-1; the D segment could be TRBD2, given 6 matching bases. The specimen was lymphocytes from the gut lamina propria. The meaning of the sample's cell subset or site label: lamina propria cell (LPC) fraction of small intestinal biopsy. CDR3 loop: CAWSYTEGEQFF. The bases are TGTGCCTGGAGCTATACGGAGGGTGAGCAGTTCTTC.